The 14 T cell receptor beta chains reported below all come from one sample, sequenced in a study of CD4+ T cells in melanoma. Clones were sequenced by immunoSEQ multiplex PCR, and TCRdb holds only the in-frame ones, with some missing. The sample carries some 21,000 clones, roughly 80% recorded once. The source material was cells from a culture (not recorded whether cultured in vitro). These receptors all stem from a human donor with melanoma.

This chain connects TRBV14 to TRBJ1-6; possibly TRBD1 for D (5 bases). This CDR3 has 14 residues. V was clipped by 2 bases and J by 10 bases, with 12 bases between them. Per the germline V gene, CDR1 is SGHDN and CDR2 is FVKESK. CDR3 DNA sequence: TGTGCCAGCAGCCAACAGGGTCTTAGATCACCCCTCCACTTT. Its protein product is CASSQQGLRSPLHF.

This chain uses TRBV2 with TRBJ1-2; possible D gene TRBD1, 5 bases. Between the trimmed V and J ends, which lost 3 bases and 0 bases, there was a span of 17 bases. There are 17 residues in the CDR3. From germline, CDR1 is SNHLY and CDR2 FYNNEI. The DNA of the CDR3 is TGTGCCAGCAGTGAGGGGCAGGGAGAACCAACTAACTATGGCTACACCTTC. Its translation is CASSEGQGEPTNYGYTF.

V is TRBV10-2 and J is TRBJ2-5; D gene unclear. Looked up from germline, CDR1 is WSHSY and CDR2 is SAAADI. V was cut by 4 bases and J by 2 bases, with 8 bases left in between. The CDR3 has 13 amino acids. The CDR3 loop is CASSVGRQETQYF. The CDR3 nucleotides read TGCGCCAGCAGTGTCGGCAGACAAGAGACCCAGTACTTC.

This clone occurred a few times. The chain carries TRBV5-1 and TRBJ2-3; 10 positions agree with TRBD2. The V segment lost 10 bases and the J segment 2 bases; nucleotides outside the gene matches: 7. From germline, CDR1 is SGHRS and CDR2 YFSETQ. This CDR3 has 14 residues. As DNA, the CDR3 is TGCGCCTGCGGACTAGCGGTAACCACAGATACGCAGTATTTT. Protein product: CACGLAVTTDTQYF.

The table lists this clone with a count of one. The chain uses TRBV2 and TRBJ2-2; 7 bases align to TRBD1. Trimming removed 7 bases from V and 4 bases from J; junction bases left unmatched: 9. CDR1 is SNHLY, CDR2 FYNNEI, per germline. This CDR3 contains 15 residues. In DNA, the CDR3 is TGTGCCAGCAAAGCACAGGGGTTCACCACCGGGGAGCTGTTTTTT. Translation: CASKAQGFTTGELFF. Full variable domain (missing parts from reference TRBV2 and TRBJ2-2): EPEVTQTPSHQVTQMGQEVILRCVPISNHLYFYWYRQILGQKVEFLVSFYNNEISEKSEIFDDQFSVERPDGSNFTLKIRSTKLEDSAMYFCASKAQGFTTGELFFGEGSRLTVL.

The chain combines TRBV7-9 with TRBJ1-2; no clear D. The V end lost 2 bases, the J end lost 5 bases, and 6 bases lay between the germline ends. CDR3 length: 12 residues. Germline lookup yields CDR1 SEHNR and CDR2 FQNEAQ (reference sequence). This chain's CDR3 is CASSLTSYGYTF. CDR3 bases: TGTGCCAGCAGCTTAACCTCGTATGGCTACACCTTC.

V usage is TRBV6-6 and J usage is TRBJ2-5; D could derive from TRBD1 or TRBD2 (5 bases each). The CDR3 has 13 amino acids. Per the germline V gene, CDR1 is MNHNY and CDR2 is SVGAGI (reference sequence). The V and J ends lost 8 bases and 11 bases respectively, with 21 bases between them. CDR3 in DNA: TGTGCCAGCGGGGCAGGGAGTCCGGGTGAGCAGTACTTC. As protein: CASGAGSPGEQYF.

By proportion, this clone is medium-sized (0.01 to 0.1%). The chain recombines TRBV7-9 with TRBJ1-6; no reliable D call. V lost 1 base and J lost 3, with 10 bases in between. Germline V gene data show CDR1 as SEHNR and CDR2 as FQNEAQ (reference sequence). The CDR3 length is 16 residues. The CDR3: CASSLGSGFYNSPLHF. CDR3 sequence (DNA): TGTGCCAGCAGCTTAGGATCGGGTTTCTATAATTCACCCCTCCACTTT.

The chain links TRBV5-4 to TRBJ2-2; possible D gene TRBD2, 5 bases. Germline CDR1 SGHNT, CDR2 YYREEE (reference sequence). The CDR3 is 15 amino acids. V was pared by 3 bases and J by 4 bases, with 13 bases between. The CDR3 sequence is CASSWKGRGTGELFF. CDR3 sequence (DNA): TGTGCCAGCAGCTGGAAAGGTCGGGGCACCGGGGAGCTGTTTTTT.

This clone was detected once. This sequence joins TRBV2 and TRBJ1-1; D might be TRBD1 (6 bases). This CDR3 spans 14 amino acids. V lost 3 bases and J 1 base, leaving 9 bases between the germline ends. CDR1 and CDR2 from the germline V gene are SNHLY and FYNNEI. CDR3 residues: CASSDRGPNTEAFF. The CDR3 DNA reads TGTGCCAGCAGTGACAGGGGACCGAACACTGAAGCTTTCTTT.

This chain links TRBV11-2 with TRBJ1-3; D is uncertain. Between the trimmed V and J ends, which lost 1 base and 0 bases, there was a span of 13 bases. Germline V gene data show CDR1 as SGHAT and CDR2 as FQNNGV. The CDR3 runs to 17 residues. CDR3 DNA sequence: TGTGCCAGCAGCTTAGTATGGGGTCCCCTCTCTGGAAACACCATATATTTT. Protein product: CASSLVWGPLSGNTIYF.

This chain connects TRBV7-9 to TRBJ1-2, with 9 bases lining up with TRBD1. There are 17 residues in the CDR3. In germline, CDR1 is SEHNR, CDR2 FQNEAQ (reference sequence). V dropped 4 bases and J dropped 4; count of bases not matched to a gene: 13. Here the CDR3 DNA reads TGTGCCAGCAGCTCCCCATTAGGCGGGACAGGGATCTATGGCTACACCTTC. This gives the protein CASSSPLGGTGIYGYTF.

V and J are TRBV6-1 and TRBJ1-1; D might be TRBD1 (5 bases). The ends were cut back, 1 base at V and 5 bases at J, with 8 bases in the middle. Germline CDR1 MNHNS, CDR2 SASEGT. The CDR3 extends over 13 amino acids. CDR3: CASSEEWGTEAFF. In DNA form, the CDR3 reads TGTGCCAGCAGTGAAGAGTGGGGGACTGAAGCTTTCTTT.

The sample holds one count of this clone. This rearrangement joins TRBV4-2 to TRBJ1-5; 9 bases are a match to TRBD1. CDR3 length equals 15 residues. Germline assignment: CDR1 LGHNA and CDR2 YNFKEQ. Germline trimming cut 0 bases from V and 7 bases from J; bases unmatched to any gene: 4. CDR3 in amino acids: CASSQDTGGRQPQHF. Written as DNA, the CDR3 is TGTGCCAGCAGCCAAGATACAGGGGGCAGACAGCCCCAGCATTTT.